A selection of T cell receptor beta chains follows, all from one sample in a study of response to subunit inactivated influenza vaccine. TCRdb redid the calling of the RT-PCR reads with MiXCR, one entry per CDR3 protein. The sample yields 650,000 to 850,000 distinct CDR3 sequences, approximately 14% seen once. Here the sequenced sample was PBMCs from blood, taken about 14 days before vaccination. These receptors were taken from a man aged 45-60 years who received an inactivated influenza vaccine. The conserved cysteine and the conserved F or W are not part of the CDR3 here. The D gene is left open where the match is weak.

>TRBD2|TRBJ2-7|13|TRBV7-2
ASSLFSGQTYEQY
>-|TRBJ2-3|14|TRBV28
ASSLADFSSTDTQY
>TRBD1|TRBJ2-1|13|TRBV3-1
ASSQRGTGDNEQF
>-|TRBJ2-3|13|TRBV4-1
ASSQTGLRTDTQY
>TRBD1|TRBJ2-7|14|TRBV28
ASSWGGAGGGYEQY
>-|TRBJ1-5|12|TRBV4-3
ASSQETGWQPQH
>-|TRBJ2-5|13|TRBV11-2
ASSVGYRDQETQY
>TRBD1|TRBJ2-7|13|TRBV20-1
SAENGQGRSYEQY
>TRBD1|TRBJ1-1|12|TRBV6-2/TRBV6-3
ASSDWTGNTEAF
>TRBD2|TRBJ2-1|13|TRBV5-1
ASSLEPGGPGEQF
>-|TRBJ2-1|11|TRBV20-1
SARARGGNEQF
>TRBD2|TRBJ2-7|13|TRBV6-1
ASSELAGGTYEQY